This entry is about one T cell receptor (beta chain). A much larger clone differs by one base, so this may be a read error. The data stem from a study of T-cell reconstitution after alpha-beta-depleted transplantation in children. Preparing the TCRbeta library involved the use of unique molecular identifiers. Using its own MiXCR run on the PCR reads, TCRdb lists one record per CDR3 protein. This table holds hundreds of thousands of distinct CDR3 sequences, over 10% found once. The specimen was PBMCs, collected before TCRalphabeta/CD19-depleted stem cell transplant. The source is a girl aged 2-10 years with congenital amegakaryocytic thrombocytopenia, due to receive a stem cell transplant.

The CDR3 sequence is CASSSFSAGNEQFF. The DNA of the CDR3 is TGCGCCAGCAGCTCATTCTCAGCGGGCAATGAGCAGTTCTTC. The chain combines TRBV5-1 with TRBJ2-1, with a possible D match to TRBD2 (6 bases). This CDR3 is built from 14 residues. Germline CDR1 is SGHRS and CDR2 is YFSETQ. Trimming cost V 3 bases and J 6 bases, with 13 bases left between them.